This T cell receptor (beta chain) is from a study of long-term antiretroviral therapy in people with HIV. Study observations and caveats: CDR3 lengths in HIV samples spanned a narrower range than controls. Repertoire dominance by clones expanded before ART was seen at all time points.

After removal of 4 bases from V and 5 bases from J, the junction contained 14 bases not matched to a gene. Germline loops: CDR1 SEHNR, CDR2 FQNEAQ (reference sequence). This CDR3 has 18 residues. It was version v3.0 of the immunoSEQ assay that was run at survey level. The target of sequencing was about 40,000-50,000 T-cell genomes per sample. Sequencing used immunoSEQ multiplex PCR; TCRdb keeps in-frame clones, though not all of them. The table lists nearly 50,000 clones, about 88% of them singletons. Comment on this clone: The target antigen is unknown.

The V and J genes are TRBV7-9 and TRBJ2-2; TRBD1 matches 9 bases. This sequence was found in a woman aged 18-30 years with HIV. Sequencing used unsorted PBMCs, obtained 0.8 years after starting antiretroviral therapy. CDR3 residues: CASSSDPKGQGNTGELFF. In DNA form, the CDR3 reads TGTGCCAGCAGCTCGGACCCTAAGGGACAGGGTAATACCGGGGAGCTGTTTTTT.